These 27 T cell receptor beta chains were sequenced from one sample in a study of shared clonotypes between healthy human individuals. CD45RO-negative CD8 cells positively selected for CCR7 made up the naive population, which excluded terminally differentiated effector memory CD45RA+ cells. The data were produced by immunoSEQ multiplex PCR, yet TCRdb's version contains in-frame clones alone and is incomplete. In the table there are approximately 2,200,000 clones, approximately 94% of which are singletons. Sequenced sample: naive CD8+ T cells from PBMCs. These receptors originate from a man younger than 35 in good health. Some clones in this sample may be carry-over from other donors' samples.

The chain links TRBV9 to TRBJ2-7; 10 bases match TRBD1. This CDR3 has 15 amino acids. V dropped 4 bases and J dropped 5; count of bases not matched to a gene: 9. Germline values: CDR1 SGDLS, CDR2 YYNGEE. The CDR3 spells CASSPSLGTGDEQYF. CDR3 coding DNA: TGTGCCAGCAGCCCCTCCCTCGGGACAGGGGACGAGCAGTACTTC.

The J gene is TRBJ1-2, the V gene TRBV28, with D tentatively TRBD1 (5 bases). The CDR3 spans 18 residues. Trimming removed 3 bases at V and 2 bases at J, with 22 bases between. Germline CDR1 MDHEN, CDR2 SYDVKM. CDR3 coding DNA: TGTGCCAGCAGTTTGGTTGCCCAGGGAGGGGTAGTAAACTATGGCTACACCTTC. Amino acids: CASSLVAQGGVVNYGYTF.

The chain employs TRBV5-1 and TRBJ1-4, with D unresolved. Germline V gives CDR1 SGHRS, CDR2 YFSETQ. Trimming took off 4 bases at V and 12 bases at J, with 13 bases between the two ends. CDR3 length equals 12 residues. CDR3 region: CASSLSGSQLFF. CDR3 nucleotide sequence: TGCGCCAGCAGCCTCTCGGGGTCCCAACTGTTTTTT.

CDR3 residues: CASSGWSAGVHEQFF. The CDR3 nucleotides read TGTGCCAGTAGTGGTTGGTCAGCGGGAGTCCATGAGCAGTTCTTC. The V call is TRBV19, the J call TRBJ2-1, with 8 nucleotides matching TRBD2. Germline V gene lookup returns CDR1 LNHDA and CDR2 SQIVND (reference sequence). After removal of 5 bases from V and 8 bases from J, the junction contained 11 bases not matched to a gene. This CDR3 spans 15 amino acids.

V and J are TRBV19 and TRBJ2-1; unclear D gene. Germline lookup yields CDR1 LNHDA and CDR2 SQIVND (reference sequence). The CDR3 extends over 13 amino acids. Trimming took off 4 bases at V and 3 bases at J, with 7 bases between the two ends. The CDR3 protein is CASSNTVYNEQFF. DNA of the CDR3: TGTGCCAGTAGTAATACAGTCTACAATGAGCAGTTCTTC.

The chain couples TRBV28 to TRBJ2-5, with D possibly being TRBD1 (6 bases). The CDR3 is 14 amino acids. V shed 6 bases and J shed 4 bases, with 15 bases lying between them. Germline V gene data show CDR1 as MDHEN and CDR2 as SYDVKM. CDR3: CASRKVGAGETQYF. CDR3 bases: TGTGCCAGCAGAAAAGTGGGGGCTGGAGAGACCCAGTACTTC.

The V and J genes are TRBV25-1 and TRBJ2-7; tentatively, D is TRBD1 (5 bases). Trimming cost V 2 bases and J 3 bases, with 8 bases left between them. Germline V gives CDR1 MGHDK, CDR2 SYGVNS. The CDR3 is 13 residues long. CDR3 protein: CASSEKGYYEQYF. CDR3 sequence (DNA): TGTGCCAGCAGTGAAAAGGGGTACTACGAGCAGTACTTC.

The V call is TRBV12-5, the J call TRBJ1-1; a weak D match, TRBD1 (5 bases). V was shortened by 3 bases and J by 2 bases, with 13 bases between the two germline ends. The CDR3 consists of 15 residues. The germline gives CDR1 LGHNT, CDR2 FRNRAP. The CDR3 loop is CASGLDWGKNTEAFF. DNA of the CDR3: TGTGCTAGTGGTTTAGATTGGGGGAAAAACACTGAAGCTTTCTTT.

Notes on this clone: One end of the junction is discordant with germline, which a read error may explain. The CDR3 DNA is TGTGCCAGCAGCTTAGTTGTATCAGCGGGAGAGGGAAACTTC. Protein: CASSLVVSAGEGNF. The rearrangement joins TRBV11-2 to TRBJ2-5, with 8 bases that match TRBD2. The CDR3 has 14 amino acids. Germline-derived CDR1 and CDR2 are SGHAT and FQNNGV.

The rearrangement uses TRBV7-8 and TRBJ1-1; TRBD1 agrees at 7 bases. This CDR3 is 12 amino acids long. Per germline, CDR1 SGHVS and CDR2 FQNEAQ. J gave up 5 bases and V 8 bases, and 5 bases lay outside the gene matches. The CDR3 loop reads CASGQGGTEAFF. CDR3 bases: TGTGCCAGCGGGCAGGGGGGTACTGAAGCTTTCTTT.

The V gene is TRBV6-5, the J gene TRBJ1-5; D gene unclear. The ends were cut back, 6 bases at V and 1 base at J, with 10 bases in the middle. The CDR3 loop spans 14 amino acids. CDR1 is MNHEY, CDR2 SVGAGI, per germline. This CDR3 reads CASSPDWSNQPQHF. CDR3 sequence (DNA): TGTGCCAGCAGCCCAGATTGGAGCAATCAGCCCCAGCATTTT.

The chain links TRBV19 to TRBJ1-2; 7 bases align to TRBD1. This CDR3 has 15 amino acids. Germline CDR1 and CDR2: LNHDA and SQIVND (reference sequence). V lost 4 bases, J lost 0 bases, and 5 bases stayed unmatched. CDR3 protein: CASSRNRGANYGYTF. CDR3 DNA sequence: TGTGCCAGTAGTAGGAACAGGGGAGCTAACTATGGCTACACCTTC.

CDR3 sequence reads: CASSWHRQGSYEQYF. CDR3 nucleotides: TGTGCCAGCAGTTGGCACCGGCAGGGCTCCTACGAGCAGTACTTC. The chain carries TRBV28 and TRBJ2-7; a possible D gene is TRBD1 (5 bases). This CDR3 is built from 15 residues. CDR1 and CDR2 (germline): MDHEN, SYDVKM. The V and J ends lost 4 bases and 0 bases respectively, with 13 bases between them.

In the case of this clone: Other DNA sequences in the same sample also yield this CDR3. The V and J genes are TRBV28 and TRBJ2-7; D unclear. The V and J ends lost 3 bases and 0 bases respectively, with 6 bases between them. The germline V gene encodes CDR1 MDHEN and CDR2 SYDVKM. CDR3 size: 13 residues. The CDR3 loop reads CASSLAPSYEQYF. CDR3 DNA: TGTGCCAGCAGTTTGGCCCCCTCCTACGAGCAGTACTTC.

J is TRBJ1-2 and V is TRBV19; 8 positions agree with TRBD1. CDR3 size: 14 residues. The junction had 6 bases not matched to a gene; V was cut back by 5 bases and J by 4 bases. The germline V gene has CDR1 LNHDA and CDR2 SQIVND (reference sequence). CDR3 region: CASSSRTGSYGYTF. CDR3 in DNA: TGTGCCAGTAGTTCCCGGACAGGGAGCTATGGCTACACCTTC.

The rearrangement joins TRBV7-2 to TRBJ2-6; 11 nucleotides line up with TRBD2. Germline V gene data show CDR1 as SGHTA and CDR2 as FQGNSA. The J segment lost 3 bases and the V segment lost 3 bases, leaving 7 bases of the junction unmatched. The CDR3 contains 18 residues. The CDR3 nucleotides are TGTGCCAGCAGCTTCGTACTAGCGGGAGTGATTGGGGCCAACGTCCTGACTTTC. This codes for CASSFVLAGVIGANVLTF.

The CDR3 is CASSPAHRIQETQYF. The DNA of the CDR3 is TGTGCCAGCAGCCCCGCCCACAGGATCCAAGAGACCCAGTACTTC. The chain couples TRBV7-8 to TRBJ2-5; possible D gene TRBD1, 5 bases. CDR1 is SGHVS, CDR2 FQNEAQ, per germline. The CDR3 runs to 15 residues. Trimming took off 5 bases at V and 1 base at J, with 14 bases between the two ends.

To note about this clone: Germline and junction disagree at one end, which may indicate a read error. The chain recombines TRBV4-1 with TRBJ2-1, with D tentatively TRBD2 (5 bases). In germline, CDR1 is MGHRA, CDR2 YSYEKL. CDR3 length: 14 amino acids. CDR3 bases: TGCGCCAGCAGCCAAGATGTGAGAGGGAATGGGCAGTTCTTC. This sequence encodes CASSQDVRGNGQFF.

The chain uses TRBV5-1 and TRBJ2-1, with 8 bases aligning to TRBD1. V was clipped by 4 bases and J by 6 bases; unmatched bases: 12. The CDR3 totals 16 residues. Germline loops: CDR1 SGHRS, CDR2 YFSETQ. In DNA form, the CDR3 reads TGCGCCAGCAGCCTTACAGGGGGTAGTGGGGTCAATGAGCAGTTCTTC. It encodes CASSLTGGSGVNEQFF.

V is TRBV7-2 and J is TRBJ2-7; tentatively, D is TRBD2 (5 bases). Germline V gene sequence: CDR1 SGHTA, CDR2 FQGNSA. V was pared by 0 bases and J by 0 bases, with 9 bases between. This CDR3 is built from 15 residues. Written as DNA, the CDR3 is TGTGCCAGCAGCTTAGCCGGACTCCACTCCTACGAGCAGTACTTC. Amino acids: CASSLAGLHSYEQYF.

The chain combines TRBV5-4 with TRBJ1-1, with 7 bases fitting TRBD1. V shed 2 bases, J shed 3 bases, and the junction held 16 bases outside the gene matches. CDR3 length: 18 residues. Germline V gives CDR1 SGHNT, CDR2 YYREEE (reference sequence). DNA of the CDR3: TGTGCCAGCAGCTTTCTATTTGGTGTAGGACAGGAGGACACTGAAGCTTTCTTT. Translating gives CASSFLFGVGQEDTEAFF.

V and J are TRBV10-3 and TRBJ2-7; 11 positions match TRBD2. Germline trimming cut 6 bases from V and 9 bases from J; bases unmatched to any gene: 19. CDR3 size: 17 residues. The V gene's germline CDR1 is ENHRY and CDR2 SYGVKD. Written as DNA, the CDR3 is TGTGCCATCAGCTTCGGTGGGGTAGCGGGAGGGCCTTCTGGGCAGTACTTC. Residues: CAISFGGVAGGPSGQYF.

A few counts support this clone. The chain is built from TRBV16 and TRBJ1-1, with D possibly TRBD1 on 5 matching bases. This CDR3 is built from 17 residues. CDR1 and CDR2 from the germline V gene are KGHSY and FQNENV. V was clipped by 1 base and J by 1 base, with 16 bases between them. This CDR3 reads CASSQYVFDSRNTEAFF. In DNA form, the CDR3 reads TGTGCCAGCAGCCAATACGTCTTTGACAGTCGGAACACTGAAGCTTTCTTT.

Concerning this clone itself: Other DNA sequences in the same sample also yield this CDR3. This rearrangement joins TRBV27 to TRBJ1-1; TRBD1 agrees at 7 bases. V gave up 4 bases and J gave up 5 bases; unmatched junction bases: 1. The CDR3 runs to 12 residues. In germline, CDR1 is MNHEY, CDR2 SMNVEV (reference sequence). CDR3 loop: CASSSQGTEAFF. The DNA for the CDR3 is TGTGCCAGCAGTTCACAGGGGACTGAAGCTTTCTTT.

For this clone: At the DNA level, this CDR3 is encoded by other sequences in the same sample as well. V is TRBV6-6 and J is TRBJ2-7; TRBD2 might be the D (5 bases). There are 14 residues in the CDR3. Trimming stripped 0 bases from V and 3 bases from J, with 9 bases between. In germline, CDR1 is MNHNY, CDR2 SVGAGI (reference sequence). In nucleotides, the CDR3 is TGTGCCAGCAGTTACTCTGGTGGGAGCTACGAGCAGTACTTC. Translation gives CASSYSGGSYEQYF.

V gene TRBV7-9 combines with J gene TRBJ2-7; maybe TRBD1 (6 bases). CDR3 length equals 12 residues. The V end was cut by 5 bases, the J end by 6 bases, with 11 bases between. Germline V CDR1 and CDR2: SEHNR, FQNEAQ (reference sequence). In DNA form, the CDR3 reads TGTGCCAGCAGCGCAGAAGGGGGCGAGCAGTACTTC. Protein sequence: CASSAEGGEQYF.

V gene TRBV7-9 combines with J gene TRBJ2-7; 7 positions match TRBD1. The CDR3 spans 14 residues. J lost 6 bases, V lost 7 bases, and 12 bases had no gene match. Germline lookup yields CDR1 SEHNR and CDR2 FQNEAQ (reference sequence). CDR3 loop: CASTQSDRYGEQYF. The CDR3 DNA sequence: TGTGCCAGCACCCAATCGGACAGGTATGGCGAGCAGTACTTC.